This section outlines one TCR beta chain sequence together with its context. As yet, its antigen is unknown. The primer mix had 60 Vbeta and 13 Jbeta primers. Here immunoSEQ multiplex PCR was the method, and the copy in TCRdb shows in-frame clones only, minus some. This table holds over 150,000 clones, roughly four fifths found once. This sample stems from a study of cytomegalovirus exposure and HLA in healthy donors. The CDR3 covers 13 residues. Germline lookup yields CDR1 MNHEY and CDR2 SMNVEV (reference sequence). The V and J ends lost 2 bases and 3 bases respectively, with 8 bases between them. Study-wide points: Reportedly, HLA-A and HLA-B alleles of most subjects were accurately predicted from TCR beta. Presence/absence analyses supposed approximately even sequencing depth among donors.

The sequence derives from a man aged 50 to 59 in good health and CMV-seropositive. The specimen sequenced was PBMCs. V and J are TRBV27 and TRBJ2-7; D uncertain. CDR3 in DNA: TGTGCCAGCAGTTTAAAACCGCGCTACGAGCAGTACTTC. Its protein product is CASSLKPRYEQYF.